This T cell receptor (beta chain) was found in a study of blood T cell repertoires in COVID-19. For the study at large: COVID-19 samples from acute and convalescent phases originated in the United States, Italy and Spain. Sources were T cells, B-cell-depleted T cells, or PBMCs; the material itself was cDNA or gDNA.

CDR3 length: 15 amino acids. Per the germline V gene, CDR1 is LNHDA and CDR2 is SQIVND (reference sequence). V shed 4 bases, J shed 3 bases, and the junction held 6 bases outside the gene matches. The authors' processing: Amplification of reference gene primers was used by the study to estimate nucleated cell counts. Profiled with immunoSEQ multiplex PCR; TCRdb holds only in-frame clones, not every one. V, J and clone size were drawn from that table, and D and trimming were deduced from the DNA. This repertoire shows roughly 66,000 clones, 82% found once; its top ten account for about 6.2%. The source of this sequence is a man in his 60s with acute or convalescent COVID-19. Material: peripheral blood. The J gene is TRBJ1-5, the V gene TRBV19; TRBD1 matches 7 bases. Here the CDR3 DNA reads TGTGCCAGTAGTACACAGGGGCCACCCAATCAGCCCCAGCATTTT. It specifies CASSTQGPPNQPQHF. The entire variable domain, with the rest obtained from reference TRBV19 and TRBJ1-5, is as follows: DGGITQSPKYLFRKEGQNVTLSCEQNLNHDAMYWYRQDPGQGLRLIYYSQIVNDFQKGDIAEGYSVSREKKESFPLTVTSAQKNPTAFYLCASSTQGPPNQPQHFGDGTRLSIL.